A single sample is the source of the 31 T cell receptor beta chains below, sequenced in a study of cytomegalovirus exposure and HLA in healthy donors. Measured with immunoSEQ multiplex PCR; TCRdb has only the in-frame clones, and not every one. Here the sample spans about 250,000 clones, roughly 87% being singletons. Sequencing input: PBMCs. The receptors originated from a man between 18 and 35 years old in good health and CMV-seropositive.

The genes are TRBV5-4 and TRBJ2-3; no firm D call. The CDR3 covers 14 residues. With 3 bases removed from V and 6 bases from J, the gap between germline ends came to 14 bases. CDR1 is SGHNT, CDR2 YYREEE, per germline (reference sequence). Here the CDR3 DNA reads TGTGCCAGCAGCTCCCAGGTCCCGGCGGATACGCAGTATTTT. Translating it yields CASSSQVPADTQYF.

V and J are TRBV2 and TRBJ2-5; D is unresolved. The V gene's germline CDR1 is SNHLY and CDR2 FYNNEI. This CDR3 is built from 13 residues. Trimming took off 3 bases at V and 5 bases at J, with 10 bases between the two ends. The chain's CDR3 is CASSDVALETQYF. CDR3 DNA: TGTGCCAGCAGTGATGTCGCGCTGGAGACCCAGTACTTC.

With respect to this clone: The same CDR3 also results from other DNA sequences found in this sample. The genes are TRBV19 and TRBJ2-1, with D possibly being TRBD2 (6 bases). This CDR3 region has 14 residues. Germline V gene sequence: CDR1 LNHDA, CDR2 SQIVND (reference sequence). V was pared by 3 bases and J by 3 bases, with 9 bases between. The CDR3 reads CASSIPSDYNEQFF. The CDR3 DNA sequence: TGTGCCAGTAGTATCCCTAGCGACTACAATGAGCAGTTCTTC.

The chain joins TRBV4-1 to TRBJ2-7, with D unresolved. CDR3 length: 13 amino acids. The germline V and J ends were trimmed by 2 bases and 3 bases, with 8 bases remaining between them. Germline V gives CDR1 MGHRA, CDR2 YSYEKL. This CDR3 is CASSQNSNYEQYF. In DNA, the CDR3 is TGCGCCAGCAGCCAAAACAGCAACTACGAGCAGTACTTC.

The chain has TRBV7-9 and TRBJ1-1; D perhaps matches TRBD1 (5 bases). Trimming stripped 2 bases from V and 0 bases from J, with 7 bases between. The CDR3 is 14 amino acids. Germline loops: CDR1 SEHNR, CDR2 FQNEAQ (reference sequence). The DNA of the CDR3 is TGTGCCAGCAGCTTACTGGGGGTGAACACTGAAGCTTTCTTT. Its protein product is CASSLLGVNTEAFF.

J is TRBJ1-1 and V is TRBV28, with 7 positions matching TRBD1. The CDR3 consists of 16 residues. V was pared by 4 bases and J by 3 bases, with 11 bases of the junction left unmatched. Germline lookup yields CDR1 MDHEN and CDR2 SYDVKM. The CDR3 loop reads CASSSWDSRRHTEAFF. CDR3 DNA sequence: TGTGCCAGCAGTTCTTGGGACAGCAGAAGGCACACTGAAGCTTTCTTT.

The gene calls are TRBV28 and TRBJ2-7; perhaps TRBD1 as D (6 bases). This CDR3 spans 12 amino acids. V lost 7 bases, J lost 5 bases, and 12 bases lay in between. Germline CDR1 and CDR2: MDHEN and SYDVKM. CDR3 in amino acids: CASTDRINEQYF. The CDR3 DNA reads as TGTGCCAGCACTGACAGGATCAACGAGCAGTACTTC.

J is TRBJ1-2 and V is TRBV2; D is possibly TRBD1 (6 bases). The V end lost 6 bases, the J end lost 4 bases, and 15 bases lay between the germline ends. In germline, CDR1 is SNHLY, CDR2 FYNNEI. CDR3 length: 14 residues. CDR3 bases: TGTGCCAGCAGACTCAGACTAGGGGGCTATGGCTACACCTTC. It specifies CASRLRLGGYGYTF.

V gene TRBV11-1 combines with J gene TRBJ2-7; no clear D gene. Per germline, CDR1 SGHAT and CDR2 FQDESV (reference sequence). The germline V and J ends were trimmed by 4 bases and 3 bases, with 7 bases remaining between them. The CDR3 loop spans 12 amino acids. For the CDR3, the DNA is TGTGCCAGCAGCTCTCTCGACTACGAGCAGTACTTC. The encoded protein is CASSSLDYEQYF.

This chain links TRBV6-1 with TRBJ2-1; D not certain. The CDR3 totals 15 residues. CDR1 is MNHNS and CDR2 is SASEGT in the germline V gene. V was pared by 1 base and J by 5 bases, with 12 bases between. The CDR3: CASSEVQATNNEQFF. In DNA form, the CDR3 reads TGTGCCAGCAGTGAAGTTCAGGCAACCAACAATGAGCAGTTCTTC.

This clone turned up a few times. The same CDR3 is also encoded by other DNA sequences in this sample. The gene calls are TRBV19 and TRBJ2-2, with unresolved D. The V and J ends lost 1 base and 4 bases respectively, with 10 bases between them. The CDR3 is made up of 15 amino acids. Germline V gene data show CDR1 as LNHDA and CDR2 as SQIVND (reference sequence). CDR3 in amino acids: CASSIGSRGTGELFF. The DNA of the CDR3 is TGTGCCAGTAGTATAGGGTCACGAGGCACCGGGGAGCTGTTTTTT.

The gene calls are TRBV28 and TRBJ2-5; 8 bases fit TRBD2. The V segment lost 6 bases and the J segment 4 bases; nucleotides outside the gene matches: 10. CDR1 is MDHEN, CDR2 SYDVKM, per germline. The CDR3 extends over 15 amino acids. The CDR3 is CASSQAYSGTETQYF. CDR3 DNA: TGTGCCAGCAGCCAAGCCTATAGCGGGACAGAGACCCAGTACTTC.

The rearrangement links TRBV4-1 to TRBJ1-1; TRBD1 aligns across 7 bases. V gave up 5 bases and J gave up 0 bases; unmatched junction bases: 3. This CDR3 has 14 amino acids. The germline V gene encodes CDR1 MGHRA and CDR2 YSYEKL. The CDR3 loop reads CASSLGQMNTEAFF. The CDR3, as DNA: TGCGCCAGCAGCTTGGGACAGATGAACACTGAAGCTTTCTTT.

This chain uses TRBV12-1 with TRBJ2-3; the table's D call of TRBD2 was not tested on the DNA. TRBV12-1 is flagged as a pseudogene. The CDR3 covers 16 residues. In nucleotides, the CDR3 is TGTGCCAGCAGCTTCCCCGGGACTAGCAGGGAGGATACGCAGTATTTT. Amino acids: CASSFPGTSREDTQYF.

The CDR3 protein is CASSPRTGGTVGEQYF. CDR3 bases: TGTGCCAGCAGCCCTAGGACAGGGGGGACCGTAGGCGAGCAGTACTTC. The chain carries TRBV11-2 and TRBJ2-7; 10 bases match TRBD1. The junction had 13 bases not matched to a gene; V was cut back by 5 bases and J by 6 bases. This CDR3 has 16 amino acids. In germline, CDR1 is SGHAT, CDR2 FQNNGV.

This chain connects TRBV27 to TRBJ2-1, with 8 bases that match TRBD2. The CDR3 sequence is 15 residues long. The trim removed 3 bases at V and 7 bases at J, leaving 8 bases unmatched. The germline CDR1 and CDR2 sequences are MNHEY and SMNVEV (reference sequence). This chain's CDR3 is CASSLGGRFVNEQFF. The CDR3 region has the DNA TGTGCCAGCAGTTTGGGCGGGAGGTTCGTGAATGAGCAGTTCTTC.

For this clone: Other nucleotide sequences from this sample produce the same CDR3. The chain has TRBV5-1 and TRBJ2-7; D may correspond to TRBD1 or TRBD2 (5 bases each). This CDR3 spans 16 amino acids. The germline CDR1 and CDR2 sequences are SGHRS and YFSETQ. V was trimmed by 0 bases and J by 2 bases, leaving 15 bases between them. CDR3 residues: CASSLAEGTGTYEQYF. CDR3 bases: TGCGCCAGCAGCTTGGCCGAGGGGACGGGTACCTACGAGCAGTACTTC.

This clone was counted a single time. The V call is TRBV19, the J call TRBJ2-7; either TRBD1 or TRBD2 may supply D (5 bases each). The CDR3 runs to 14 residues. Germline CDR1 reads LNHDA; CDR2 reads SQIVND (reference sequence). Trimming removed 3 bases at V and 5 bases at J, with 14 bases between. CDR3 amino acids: CASSISGGTHEQYF. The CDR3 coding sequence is TGTGCCAGTAGTATTAGTGGGGGAACCCACGAGCAGTACTTC.

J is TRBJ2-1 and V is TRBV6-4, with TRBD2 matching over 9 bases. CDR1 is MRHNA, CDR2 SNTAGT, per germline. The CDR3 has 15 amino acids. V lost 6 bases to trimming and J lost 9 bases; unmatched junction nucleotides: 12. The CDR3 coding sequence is TGTGCCAGCAGGACCAGGACTAGCGTTTGGGCTGAGCAGTTCTTC. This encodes CASRTRTSVWAEQFF.

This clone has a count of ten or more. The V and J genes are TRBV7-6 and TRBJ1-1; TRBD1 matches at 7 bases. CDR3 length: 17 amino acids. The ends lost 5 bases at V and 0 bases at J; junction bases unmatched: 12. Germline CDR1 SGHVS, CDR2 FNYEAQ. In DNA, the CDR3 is TGTGCCAGCAGCAACTCTATTCGGGACAGTTTGAACACTGAAGCTTTCTTT. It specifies CASSNSIRDSLNTEAFF. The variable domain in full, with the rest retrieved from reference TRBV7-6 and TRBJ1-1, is GAGVSQSPRYKVTKRGQDVALRCDPISGHVSLYWYRQALGQGPEFLTYFNYEAQQDKSGLPNDRFSAERPEGSISTLTIQRTEQRDSAMYRCASSNSIRDSLNTEAFFGQGTRLTVV.

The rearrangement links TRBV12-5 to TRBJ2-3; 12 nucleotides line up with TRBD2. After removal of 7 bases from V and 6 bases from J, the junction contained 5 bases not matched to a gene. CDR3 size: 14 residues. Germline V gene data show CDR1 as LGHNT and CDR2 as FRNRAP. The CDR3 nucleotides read TGTGCTAGTGCCCTAGCGGGAGGGCGTGATACGCAGTATTTT. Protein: CASALAGGRDTQYF. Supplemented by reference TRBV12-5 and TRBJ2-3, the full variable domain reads DARVTQTPRHKVTEMGQEVTMRCQPILGHNTVFWYRQTMMQGLELLAYFRNRAPLDDSGMPKDRFSAEMPDATLATLKIQPSEPRDSAVYFCASALAGGRDTQYFGPGTRLTVL.

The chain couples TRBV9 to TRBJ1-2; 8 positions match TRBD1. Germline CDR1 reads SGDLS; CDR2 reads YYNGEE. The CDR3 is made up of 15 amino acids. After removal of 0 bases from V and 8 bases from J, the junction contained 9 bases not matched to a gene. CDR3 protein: CASSVGGIRQGGYTF. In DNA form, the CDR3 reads TGTGCCAGCAGCGTAGGAGGAATTCGACAGGGGGGCTACACCTTC.

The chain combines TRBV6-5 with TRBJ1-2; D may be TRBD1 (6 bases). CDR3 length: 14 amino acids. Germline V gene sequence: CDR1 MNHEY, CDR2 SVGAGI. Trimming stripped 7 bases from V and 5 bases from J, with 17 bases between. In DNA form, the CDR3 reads TGTGCCAGCAAGGAACAGGACAGATATTATGGCTACACCTTC. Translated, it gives CASKEQDRYYGYTF.

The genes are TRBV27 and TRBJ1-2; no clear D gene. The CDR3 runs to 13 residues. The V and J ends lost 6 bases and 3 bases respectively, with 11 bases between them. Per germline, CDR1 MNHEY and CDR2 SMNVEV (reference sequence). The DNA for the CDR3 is TGTGCCAGCAGGGGGAGAAGAGACTATGGCTACACCTTC. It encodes CASRGRRDYGYTF.

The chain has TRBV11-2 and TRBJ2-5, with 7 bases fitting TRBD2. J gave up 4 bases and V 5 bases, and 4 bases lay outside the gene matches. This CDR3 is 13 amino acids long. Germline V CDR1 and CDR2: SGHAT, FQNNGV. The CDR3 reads CASSRSGGETQYF. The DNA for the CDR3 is TGTGCCAGCAGCCGATCGGGGGGAGAGACCCAGTACTTC.

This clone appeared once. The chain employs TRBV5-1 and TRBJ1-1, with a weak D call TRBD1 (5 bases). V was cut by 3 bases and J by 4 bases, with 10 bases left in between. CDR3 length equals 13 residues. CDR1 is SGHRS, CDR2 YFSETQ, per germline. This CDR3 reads CASSSATGTEAFF. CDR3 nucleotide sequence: TGCGCCAGCAGCTCGGCTACAGGCACTGAAGCTTTCTTT.

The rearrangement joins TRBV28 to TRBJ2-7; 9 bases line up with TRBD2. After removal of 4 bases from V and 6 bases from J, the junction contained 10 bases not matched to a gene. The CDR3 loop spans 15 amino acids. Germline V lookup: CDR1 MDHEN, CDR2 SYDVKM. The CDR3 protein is CASSYIAGATFEQYF. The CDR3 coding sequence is TGTGCCAGCAGTTACATAGCGGGAGCCACCTTCGAGCAGTACTTC.

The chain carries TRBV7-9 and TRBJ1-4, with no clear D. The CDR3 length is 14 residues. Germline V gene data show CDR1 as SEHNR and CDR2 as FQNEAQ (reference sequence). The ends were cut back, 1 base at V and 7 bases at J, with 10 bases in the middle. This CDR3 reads CASSLEISGEKLFF. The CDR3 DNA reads TGTGCCAGCAGCTTAGAAATATCGGGTGAAAAACTGTTTTTT.

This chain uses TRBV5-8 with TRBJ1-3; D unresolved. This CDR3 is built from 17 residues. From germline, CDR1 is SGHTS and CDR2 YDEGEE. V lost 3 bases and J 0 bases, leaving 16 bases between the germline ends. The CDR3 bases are TGTGCCAGCAGCTCAGGCCGGTTGCGAGCCTCTGGAAACACCATATATTTT. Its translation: CASSSGRLRASGNTIYF.

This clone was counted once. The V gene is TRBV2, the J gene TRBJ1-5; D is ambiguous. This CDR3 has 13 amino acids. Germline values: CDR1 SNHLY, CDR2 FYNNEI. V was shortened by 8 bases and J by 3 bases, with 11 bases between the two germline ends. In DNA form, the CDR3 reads TGTGCCAGCCTCTTGGAGGACAATCAGCCCCAGCATTTT. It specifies CASLLEDNQPQHF. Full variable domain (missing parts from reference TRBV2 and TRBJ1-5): EPEVTQTPSHQVTQMGQEVILRCVPISNHLYFYWYRQILGQKVEFLVSFYNNEISEKSEIFDDQFSVERPDGSNFTLKIRSTKLEDSAMYFCASLLEDNQPQHFGDGTRLSIL.

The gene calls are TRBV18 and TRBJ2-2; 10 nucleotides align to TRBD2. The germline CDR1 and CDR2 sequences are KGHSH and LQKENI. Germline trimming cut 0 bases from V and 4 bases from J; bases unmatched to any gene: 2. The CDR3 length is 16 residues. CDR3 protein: CASSPPGLATTGELFF. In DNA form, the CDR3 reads TGTGCCAGCTCACCACCGGGACTAGCGACCACCGGGGAGCTGTTTTTT.